This TCR beta chain was profiled in a study of CD8 T cells in ankylosing spondylitis (dated by TCRdb to the late 2010s). For the study in its entirety: The study profiled T cell receptor beta repertoires in healthy donors and ankylosing spondylitis patients to find disease-linked TCR variants. The whole study cohort included 108 healthy donors and about two dozen ankylosing spondylitis patients. Peripheral blood was sampled, and synovial fluid was additionally collected from ankylosing spondylitis patients. Results and caveats for the whole study, not just this receptor: The disease-linked clones had a CD8+ phenotype and were found at relatively low frequencies in peripheral blood. Significant enrichment of the disease-linked clones was reported in matched synovial fluid samples from ankylosing spondylitis patients. A TCR beta motif made up of several highly homologous amino acid variants appeared to be characteristic of blood from ankylosing spondylitis patients. Some of the motif variants had been reported before in the synovial fluid and blood of reactive arthritis patients, a finding that suggests common disease-initiation mechanisms.

From V the trimming removes 6 bases and from J it removes 8 bases, while the gene matches leave 6 bases of the junction unaccounted for. The germline V gene yields SQVTM for CDR1 and ANQGSEA for CDR2. From cysteine to phenylalanine, the CDR3 is 13 amino acids long. The DNA shown is the 39-base CDR3, in frame from base 1. Comment on this clonotype: Its antigen is still unknown. No base-level quality is on record; no much larger clone is a single base apart.

This sample was sequenced with an Illumina HiSeq 2500. Quantitative 5'-RACE with molecular barcodes was the method used to prepare the TCR beta libraries. Regarding the original processing steps: A new computational method based on a probabilistic model of VDJ rearrangement was used to identify disease-linked TCR variants. The public reads were reprocessed in TCRdb via fastp at Q25 and MiXCR, keeping in-frame beta chains. Merged by CDR3 protein, the rows form single entries marked with the most common genes and DNA. TCRdb, rather than the study authors, made the V and J calls. The sample includes fewer than 400,000 distinct CDR3 sequences, with about a fifth observed a single time. Jointly, the top ten make up about 15% of the sample.

The sequenced material came from blood, either unsorted or a sorted T cell fraction (not recorded which). The chain uses TRBV29-1 and TRBJ1-4; 10 bases in the middle match TRBD1. The sequence derives from a male donor with ankylosing spondylitis. CDR3 reads: CSVRQGAGEKLFF. The sequence in DNA is TGCAGCGTCCGACAGGGGGCAGGGGAAAAACTGTTTTTT.